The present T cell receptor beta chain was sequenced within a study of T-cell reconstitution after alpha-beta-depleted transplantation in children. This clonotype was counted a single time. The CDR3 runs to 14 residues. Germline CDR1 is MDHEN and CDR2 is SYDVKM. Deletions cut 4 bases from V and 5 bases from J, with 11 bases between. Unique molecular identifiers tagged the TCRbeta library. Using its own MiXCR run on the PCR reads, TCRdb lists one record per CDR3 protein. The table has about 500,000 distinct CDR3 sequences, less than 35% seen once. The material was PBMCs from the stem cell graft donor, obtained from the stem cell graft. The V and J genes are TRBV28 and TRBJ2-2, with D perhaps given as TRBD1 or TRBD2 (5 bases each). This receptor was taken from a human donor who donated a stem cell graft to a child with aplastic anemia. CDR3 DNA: TGTGCCAGCAGTTCCCCGGGACGAACCGGGGAGCTGTTTTTT. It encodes CASSSPGRTGELFF.